This TCR beta chain was documented in a study of blood T cell repertoires in COVID-19. Study overall: Sites in the United States, Italy and Spain provided acute and convalescent COVID-19 samples. Sample material is recorded as cDNA or gDNA derived from T cells, B-cell-depleted T cells, or PBMCs.

This clone occurred a few times. In the original analysis: Amplification from reference gene primers served as the basis for estimated nucleated cell counts. The table came from immunoSEQ multiplex PCR; TCRdb's copy has only in-frame clones and leaves some out. V and J calls and clone size are as listed in that table; D and trimming were resolved from the DNA. In the table there are tens of thousands of clones, approximately 85% of which are singletons. The germline V gene has CDR1 SGHVS and CDR2 FNYEAQ. This CDR3 has 15 amino acids. Deletions cut 4 bases from V and 7 bases from J, with 20 bases between.

The specimen was peripheral blood. The source is a human donor in a cohort sampled during active COVID-19. The V gene is TRBV7-6, the J gene TRBJ2-7, with D perhaps TRBD2 (6 bases). In DNA form, the CDR3 reads TGTGCCAGCAGCTCCTTCGGACGGGGGTCTAGGGAGCAGTACTTC. It is translated as CASSSFGRGSREQYF.